The 26 T cell receptor beta chains given below trace back to one sample, sequenced in a study of vaccination and CD4 T cells after COVID-19. Oncomine TCR Beta short-read sequencing was applied to DNA from cultured CD4+ T cells. One entry per CDR3 protein, called by TCRdb with MiXCR from the PCR reads. The sample lists approximately 2,000 distinct CDR3 sequences, about 59% occurring once. For these TCRs, the target antigens are not known. Documented treatment: roughly 10-day PBMC culture with coronavirus spike peptide pools or control peptides (ViraFEST assay). The starting material was CD4+ T cells from blood, cultured in vitro, obtained after SARS-CoV-2 vaccination. Receptor source: a human donor who had recovered from COVID-19.

The table lists this clonotype with a few counts. The CDR3 DNA follows: TGTGCCAGCAGTGAAGGCGGGACCGGGGAGCTGTTTTTT. The encoded protein is CASSEGGTGELFF. The V gene is TRBV2, the J gene TRBJ2-2; tentatively, D is TRBD2 (5 bases). Trimming stripped 1 base from V and 5 bases from J, with 5 bases between. The CDR3 has 13 amino acids. Germline CDR1 and CDR2: SNHLY and FYNNEI.

The chain employs TRBV6-1 and TRBJ1-5; 7 positions agree with TRBD1. Trimming removed 6 bases from V and 6 bases from J; junction bases left unmatched: 11. Germline CDR1 MNHNS, CDR2 SASEGT. This CDR3 contains 15 residues. CDR3 DNA sequence: TGTGCCAGCAGGGCTACAGGGGCTAAAGGTCAGCCCCAGCATTTT. Its translation: CASRATGAKGQPQHF.

The chain uses TRBV20-1 and TRBJ1-5, with D possibly matching TRBD1 (5 bases). Trimming shortened V by 0 bases and J by 4 bases, and 13 bases separated the two germline ends. Germline V CDR1 and CDR2: DFQATT, SNEGSKA (reference sequence). The CDR3 has 15 residues. DNA of the CDR3: TGCAGTGCTAGAGATCCGAAGGGGTCAAATCAGCCCCAGCATTTT. The encoded protein is CSARDPKGSNQPQHF.

Relative to its sample, this clonotype is medium-sized (0.01 to 0.1%). The J gene is TRBJ2-1, the V gene TRBV7-3; TRBD2 might be the D (6 bases). This CDR3 spans 13 amino acids. V was cut by 1 base and J by 10 bases, with 11 bases left in between. CDR1 and CDR2 from the germline V gene are SGHTA and FQGTGA. The DNA for the CDR3 is TGTGCCAGCAGCTTAAGAGGAGGGAGAGAGCAGTTCTTC. Its translation is CASSLRGGREQFF.

This chain joins TRBV11-2 and TRBJ2-7, with TRBD1 matching over 7 bases. J lost 2 bases, V lost 4 bases, and 2 bases had no gene match. The length of the CDR3 is 13 residues. Germline lookup yields CDR1 SGHAT and CDR2 FQNNGV. This chain's CDR3 is CASSSTGPYEQYF. CDR3 coding DNA: TGTGCCAGCAGCTCGACAGGGCCCTACGAGCAGTACTTC.

The rearrangement uses TRBV7-9 and TRBJ1-4; the D gene is possibly TRBD1 (6 bases). Germline assignment: CDR1 SEHNR and CDR2 FQNEAQ (reference sequence). Trimming removed 4 bases from V and 7 bases from J, with 25 bases in between. The CDR3 is 18 amino acids. CDR3 residues: CASSSITPFRGNGEKLFF. The CDR3 bases are TGTGCCAGCAGCTCCATAACACCTTTCAGGGGAAATGGTGAAAAACTGTTTTTT.

The V gene is TRBV20-1, the J gene TRBJ2-3; 7 bases are a match to TRBD2. The trim removed 0 bases at V and 3 bases at J, leaving 3 bases unmatched. Germline CDR1 and CDR2: DFQATT and SNEGSKA (reference sequence). This CDR3 spans 14 amino acids. The CDR3 spells CSARDGRETDTQYF. The CDR3 nucleotides read TGCAGTGCTAGAGATGGGAGGGAAACAGATACGCAGTATTTT.

The chain has TRBV7-2 and TRBJ2-6, with D hard to call. The CDR3 extends over 15 amino acids. CDR1 and CDR2 from the germline V gene are SGHTA and FQGNSA. Trimming pared 2 bases from V and 0 bases from J, leaving 5 bases between. For the CDR3, the DNA is TGTGCCAGCAGCTTACAGGCCTCTGGGGCCAACGTCCTGACTTTC. Amino acid sequence: CASSLQASGANVLTF.

This clonotype showed up just a few times. For the CDR3, the DNA is TGCGCCAGCGCCGCGGGGCTAAAACTACACTATAATTCACCCCTCCACTTT. Translated: CASAAGLKLHYNSPLHF. The chain couples TRBV10-1 to TRBJ1-6; a weak D match, TRBD1 (5 bases). Deletions cut 8 bases from V and 3 bases from J, with 20 bases between. CDR3 length equals 17 residues. Germline lookup yields CDR1 WNHNN and CDR2 SYGVQD (reference sequence).

This clonotype has just a few counts. The J gene is TRBJ2-7, the V gene TRBV20-1; 8 nucleotides agree with TRBD2. The J segment lost 0 bases and the V segment lost 0 bases, leaving 7 bases of the junction unmatched. Germline CDR1 DFQATT, CDR2 SNEGSKA (reference sequence). The CDR3 is made up of 16 amino acids. The CDR3 coding sequence is TGCAGTGCTAGAGATAGATCCGGGAGGGCCTCCTACGAGCAGTACTTC. This translates into CSARDRSGRASYEQYF.

V is TRBV12-3 or TRBV12-4 and J is TRBJ1-6, with D hard to call. This CDR3 contains 15 residues. V lost 3 bases and J lost 3, with 9 bases in between. The CDR3 DNA reads TGTGCCAGCAGTTTTGAGGCTAACTATAATTCACCCCTCCACTTT. Its protein is CASSFEANYNSPLHF.

J is TRBJ1-2 and V is TRBV20-1, with D unresolved. Deletions cut 0 bases from V and 4 bases from J, with 9 bases between. Per the germline V gene, CDR1 is DFQATT and CDR2 is SNEGSKA (reference sequence). The CDR3 extends over 13 amino acids. Here the CDR3 DNA reads TGCAGTGCTAGAGACAGTCTAGGCTATGGCTACACCTTC. This gives the protein CSARDSLGYGYTF.

In DNA form, the CDR3 reads TGTGCCACCAGCAGAATGGGGACAGACCAAGATACGCAGTATTTT. Translating gives CATSRMGTDQDTQYF. V gene TRBV15 combines with J gene TRBJ2-3; 7 bases are shared with TRBD1. The trim removed 2 bases at V and 5 bases at J, leaving 7 bases unmatched. Germline CDR1 and CDR2: LNHNV and YYDKDF (reference sequence). This CDR3 is built from 15 residues.

The V and J genes are TRBV27 and TRBJ2-7; 12 nucleotides match TRBD2. CDR1 is MNHEY, CDR2 SMNVEV, per germline (reference sequence). This CDR3 is 15 amino acids long. V was clipped by 6 bases and J by 6 bases; unmatched bases: 9. The CDR3 DNA is TGTGCCAGCAGGTTGCTAGCGGGAGGGCCAAGCGAGCAGTACTTC. Amino acid sequence: CASRLLAGGPSEQYF.

The chain uses TRBV20-1 and TRBJ1-2; the match to TRBD1 covers 7 bases. The ends lost 5 bases at V and 2 bases at J; junction bases unmatched: 2. Germline V gene lookup returns CDR1 DFQATT and CDR2 SNEGSKA (reference sequence). The CDR3 length is 12 residues. The CDR3 spells CSAPTGNYGYTF. The CDR3 DNA follows: TGCAGTGCTCCGACAGGGAACTATGGCTACACCTTC.

V gene TRBV6-2 or TRBV6-3 combines with J gene TRBJ1-1; D not resolved. Germline assignment: CDR1 MNHEY and CDR2 SVGEGT. Trimming pared 5 bases from V and 0 bases from J, leaving 7 bases between. CDR3 length equals 13 residues. The chain's CDR3 is CASSGRLNTEAFF. The CDR3 coding sequence is TGTGCCAGCAGTGGGCGGCTGAACACTGAAGCTTTCTTT.

The chain couples TRBV7-9 to TRBJ1-3, with D uncertain. The CDR3 extends over 12 amino acids. The ends were cut back, 5 bases at V and 3 bases at J, with 5 bases in the middle. The germline V gene encodes CDR1 SEHNR and CDR2 FQNEAQ (reference sequence). The CDR3 DNA reads as TGTGCCAGCAGCCCGGGTGGAAACACCATATATTTT. Translation gives CASSPGGNTIYF.

The chain is built from TRBV19 and TRBJ2-7, with 7 bases aligning to TRBD2. CDR1 LNHDA and CDR2 SQIVND come from the germline V gene (reference sequence). The V and J ends lost 3 bases and 0 bases, in that order; junction bases with no gene match: 5. The CDR3 runs to 15 residues. CDR3 sequence: CASSIGGGPSYEQYF. CDR3 DNA sequence: TGTGCCAGTAGTATTGGGGGGGGACCCTCCTACGAGCAGTACTTC.

This clonotype was recorded a few times. The chain joins TRBV6-5 to TRBJ1-2; no reliable D call. The CDR3 loop spans 13 amino acids. Germline V gene sequence: CDR1 MNHEY, CDR2 SVGAGI. Between the trimmed V and J ends, which lost 4 bases and 5 bases, there was a span of 11 bases. CDR3 DNA sequence: TGTGCCAGCAGTTCTGGGCAGGCTTATGGCTACACCTTC. Its protein product is CASSSGQAYGYTF.

This chain uses TRBV6-1 with TRBJ1-3; TRBD1 might be the D (5 bases). Germline loops: CDR1 MNHNS, CDR2 SASEGT. CDR3 size: 15 residues. Trimming left V 5 bases short and J 4 bases short, with 15 bases between. The CDR3 region is CASSTGRGTGNTIYF. CDR3 sequence (DNA): TGTGCCAGCAGTACCGGGAGGGGTACAGGAAACACCATATATTTT.

The chain is built from TRBV6-5 and TRBJ1-3, with no clear D. The CDR3 consists of 14 residues. V dropped 2 bases and J dropped 0 bases, with 5 bases sitting between them. Germline CDR1 MNHEY, CDR2 SVGAGI. The CDR3 here is CASSYGDSGNTIYF. CDR3 bases: TGTGCCAGCAGTTACGGCGACTCTGGAAACACCATATATTTT.

The V call is TRBV28, the J call TRBJ1-1; weak D call: TRBD1 (6 bases). The V end lost 6 bases, the J end lost 4 bases, and 24 bases lay between the germline ends. The CDR3 loop spans 17 amino acids. In germline, CDR1 is MDHEN, CDR2 SYDVKM. For the CDR3, the DNA is TGTGCCAGCAGGCAATGGCCCGGTAGGGGGAGGGGCACTGAAGCTTTCTTT. It translates to CASRQWPGRGRGTEAFF.

The chain carries TRBV11-3 and TRBJ1-6; no reliable D call. Germline V CDR1 and CDR2: SGHNT, YENEEA. The CDR3 runs to 17 residues. With 0 bases removed from V and 0 bases from J, the gap between germline ends came to 9 bases. The CDR3 loop reads CASSLDRGSSYNSPLHF. In DNA, the CDR3 is TGTGCCAGCAGCTTAGATCGTGGGAGCTCCTATAATTCACCCCTCCACTTT.

This clonotype was seen a few times. The chain recombines TRBV12-3 or TRBV12-4 with TRBJ1-5; D perhaps matches TRBD1 (5 bases). V lost 2 bases to trimming and J lost 5 bases, with 10 bases between them. There are 14 residues in the CDR3. CDR3 sequence reads: CASSLTGGHQPQHF. The CDR3 bases are TGTGCCAGCAGTTTAACGGGGGGTCATCAGCCCCAGCATTTT.

This sequence joins TRBV10-2 and TRBJ1-2; a weak D match, TRBD1 (5 bases). This CDR3 has 14 residues. V lost 0 bases to trimming and J lost 8 bases, with 13 bases between them. Germline V lookup: CDR1 WSHSY, CDR2 SAAADI. The CDR3 reads CASSESQGLGGYTF. CDR3 DNA sequence: TGCGCCAGCAGTGAGTCCCAGGGTCTTGGGGGCTACACCTTC.

The CDR3 bases are TGTGCCAGCATGATGGGGGGCCAAGAGACCCAGTACTTC. It yields the protein CASMMGGQETQYF. The chain carries TRBV2 and TRBJ2-5; D is possibly TRBD2 (6 bases). The V end lost 7 bases, the J end lost 1 base, and 10 bases lay between the germline ends. This CDR3 contains 13 residues. CDR1 is SNHLY, CDR2 FYNNEI, per germline.